Each of the 29 T cell receptor beta chains below was sequenced from the same sample in a study of blood T cell repertoires in COVID-19 (dated by TCRdb to 2020 to 2021). Library construction relied on the immunoSEQ multiplex PCR assay. What TCRdb holds here is the immuneACCESS table cut down to in-frame rearrangements. Part of the clones is not present; checked against another copy, under half of the missing clones reflect an unresolved V gene, and the others are unexplained. This sample is represented by more than 100,000 clones; 85% to 90% of them were singletons. The ten largest clones add up to less than 4% of the sample. Material for sequencing was peripheral blood. These receptors all stem from a human donor in a cohort sampled during active COVID-19.

This clone showed up just a few times. The rearrangement joins TRBV2 to TRBJ1-1, with 8 bases lining up with TRBD1. The CDR3 spans 15 residues. The germline gives CDR1 SNHLY, CDR2 FYNNEI. V shed 6 bases and J 5 bases; nucleotides not matched to a gene: 11. The chain's CDR3 is CASRFLGQGRTEAFF. DNA for the CDR3: TGTGCCAGCAGATTCCTCGGACAGGGAAGAACTGAAGCTTTCTTT.

This chain uses TRBV6-6 with TRBJ2-1; TRBD1 is a possible D gene (6 bases). The V end lost 2 bases, the J end lost 8 bases, and 10 bases lay between the germline ends. The CDR3 runs 13 residues. CDR1 is MNHNY and CDR2 is SVGAGI in the germline V gene (reference sequence). CDR3 protein: CASSYGGRDEQFF. The CDR3 region has the DNA TGTGCCAGCAGTTACGGGGGCCGGGATGAGCAGTTCTTC.

V and J are TRBV27 and TRBJ2-5, with 10 bases that match TRBD1. Trimming cost V 4 bases and J 7 bases; bases outside gene matches: 3. Per the germline V gene, CDR1 is MNHEY and CDR2 is SMNVEV (reference sequence). CDR3 length: 13 amino acids. The CDR3 protein is CASSSTGGGTQYF. CDR3 coding DNA: TGTGCCAGCAGTTCGACAGGGGGCGGGACCCAGTACTTC.

The genes are TRBV28 and TRBJ1-5; perhaps TRBD1 as D (5 bases). From germline, CDR1 is MDHEN and CDR2 SYDVKM. The CDR3 length is 14 residues. Trimming pared 10 bases from V and 3 bases from J, leaving 16 bases between. The CDR3, as DNA: TGTGCCACCAGGGAAGACAGTTCCAATCAGCCCCAGCATTTT. Protein sequence: CATREDSSNQPQHF.

The chain carries TRBV2 and TRBJ2-3, with D perhaps TRBD2 (5 bases). The ends were cut back, 3 bases at V and 1 base at J, with 11 bases in the middle. Per the germline V gene, CDR1 is SNHLY and CDR2 is FYNNEI. This CDR3 contains 15 residues. The CDR3 DNA reads as TGTGCCAGCAGTGATGCCTCCGGGGGCACAGATACGCAGTATTTT. Encoded protein: CASSDASGGTDTQYF. Drawing the rest from reference TRBV2 and TRBJ2-3, the complete variable domain is EPEVTQTPSHQVTQMGQEVILRCVPISNHLYFYWYRQILGQKVEFLVSFYNNEISEKSEIFDDQFSVERPDGSNFTLKIRSTKLEDSAMYFCASSDASGGTDTQYFGPGTRLTVL.

The chain couples TRBV5-1 to TRBJ1-1; 9 nucleotides line up with TRBD1. The CDR3 totals 15 residues. Germline CDR1 reads SGHRS; CDR2 reads YFSETQ. Losses at the gene ends were 4 bases for V and 4 bases for J; bases not matched to a gene: 8. The CDR3 is CASSPGQGFGTEAFF. CDR3 nucleotide sequence: TGCGCCAGCAGCCCGGGACAGGGTTTCGGCACTGAAGCTTTCTTT.

This clone was seen only once. The chain has TRBV6-2 or TRBV6-3 and TRBJ2-3, with 10 bases lining up with TRBD2. The germline gives CDR1 MNHEY, CDR2 SVGEGT. The CDR3 covers 17 residues. Trimming cost V 4 bases and J 0 bases; bases outside gene matches: 7. CDR3 amino acids: CASSLSWTSGSTDTQYF. For the CDR3, the DNA is TGTGCCAGCAGTTTATCCTGGACTAGCGGTAGCACAGATACGCAGTATTTT.

V usage is TRBV5-1 and J usage is TRBJ2-3; 12 positions match TRBD2. The CDR3 contains 15 residues. Looked up from germline, CDR1 is SGHRS and CDR2 is YFSETQ. With V trimmed by 7 bases and J by 4 bases, 7 bases remained unmatched. CDR3 residues: CASLGGLAGSDTQYF. The CDR3, as DNA: TGCGCCAGCCTAGGCGGACTAGCGGGGTCAGATACGCAGTATTTT.

J is TRBJ2-5 and V is TRBV27; D perhaps matches TRBD1 (5 bases). This CDR3 has 13 residues. Deletions cut 4 bases from V and 4 bases from J, with 10 bases between. Germline CDR1 MNHEY, CDR2 SMNVEV (reference sequence). In DNA, the CDR3 is TGTGCCAGCAGTTCAGGGTTGGGAGAGACCCAGTACTTC. This translates into CASSSGLGETQYF.

V gene TRBV6-1 combines with J gene TRBJ1-1, with D uncertain. Germline V lookup: CDR1 MNHNS, CDR2 SASEGT. The V end lost 1 base, the J end lost 3 bases, and 12 bases lay between the germline ends. The CDR3 consists of 15 residues. As DNA, the CDR3 is TGTGCCAGCAGTGAAGATTTTCACGGGGACACTGAAGCTTTCTTT. Amino acid sequence: CASSEDFHGDTEAFF.

The rearrangement uses TRBV18 and TRBJ2-7; 11 nucleotides align to TRBD1. This CDR3 is 15 amino acids long. In germline, CDR1 is KGHSH, CDR2 LQKENI. The junction had 6 bases not matched to a gene; V was cut back by 2 bases and J by 6 bases. The CDR3 loop is CASSPSGQGAGEQYF. For the CDR3, the DNA is TGTGCCAGCTCACCAAGTGGACAGGGGGCGGGCGAGCAGTACTTC.

The chain combines TRBV7-9 with TRBJ2-1; 9 bases match TRBD2. This CDR3 comprises 18 residues. From germline, CDR1 is SEHNR and CDR2 FQNEAQ (reference sequence). Trimming took 0 bases from V and 7 from J; bases not matched to a gene: 13. CDR3 nucleotide sequence: TGTGCCAGCAGCTTAGCGAAGTACGGCGGGGGGGCGGTGAATGAGCAGTTCTTC. It is translated as CASSLAKYGGGAVNEQFF. The full variable domain, with the rest looked up from reference TRBV7-9 and TRBJ2-1, is DTGVSQNPRHKITKRGQNVTFRCDPISEHNRLYWYRQTLGQGPEFLTYFQNEAQLEKSRLLSDRFSAERPKGSFSTLEIQRTEQGDSAMYLCASSLAKYGGGAVNEQFFGPGTRLTVL.

J is TRBJ2-1 and V is TRBV6-5, with D possibly matching TRBD2 (6 bases). The V end lost 0 bases, the J end lost 8 bases, and 14 bases lay between the germline ends. The V gene's germline CDR1 is MNHEY and CDR2 SVGAGI. This CDR3 has 15 residues. The CDR3 sequence is CASSYSRDLGDEQFF. The CDR3 DNA reads as TGTGCCAGCAGTTACTCGCGGGATCTTGGGGATGAGCAGTTCTTC.

The chain carries TRBV19 and TRBJ1-5; D remains ambiguous. Trimming left V 8 bases short and J 3 bases short, with 14 bases between. The CDR3 is 14 residues long. Per germline, CDR1 LNHDA and CDR2 SQIVND (reference sequence). The CDR3 coding sequence is TGTGCCAGTGCCCTTCAGGTACACAATCAGCCCCAGCATTTT. Amino acids: CASALQVHNQPQHF.

This clone was picked up one time. The chain carries TRBV6-1 and TRBJ1-2; D gene ambiguous. This CDR3 comprises 13 residues. V was trimmed by 0 bases and J by 1 base, leaving 3 bases between them. The germline V gene has CDR1 MNHNS and CDR2 SASEGT. CDR3 nucleotide sequence: TGTGCCAGCAGTGAAGCTAATAACTATGGCTACACCTTC. It encodes CASSEANNYGYTF.

The chain couples TRBV4-1 to TRBJ2-1, with 11 positions matching TRBD2. The CDR3 spans 18 residues. The germline CDR1 and CDR2 sequences are MGHRA and YSYEKL. The V and J ends lost 8 bases and 2 bases, in that order; junction bases with no gene match: 14. The CDR3 nucleotides are TGCGCCAGCGGGATTGATCTAGCGGGAGGACGCACCTACAATGAGCAGTTCTTC. Residues: CASGIDLAGGRTYNEQFF.

V and J are TRBV19 and TRBJ2-4; weak D call: TRBD1 (5 bases). The V end lost 6 bases, the J end lost 0 bases, and 9 bases lay between the germline ends. The CDR3 runs 14 residues. Germline lookup yields CDR1 LNHDA and CDR2 SQIVND (reference sequence). The CDR3 here is CASSKDRAKNIQYF. Written as DNA, the CDR3 is TGTGCCAGTAGCAAAGACAGAGCCAAAAACATTCAGTACTTC. Full variable domain (missing parts from reference TRBV19 and TRBJ2-4): DGGITQSPKYLFRKEGQNVTLSCEQNLNHDAMYWYRQDPGQGLRLIYYSQIVNDFQKGDIAEGYSVSREKKESFPLTVTSAQKNPTAFYLCASSKDRAKNIQYFGAGTRLSVL.

The rearrangement uses TRBV11-2 and TRBJ1-4, with 7 bases matching TRBD1. Germline CDR1 is SGHAT and CDR2 is FQNNGV. This CDR3 is 15 amino acids long. Germline trimming cut 0 bases from V and 2 bases from J; bases unmatched to any gene: 0. CDR3 coding DNA: TGTGCCAGCAGCTTAGAGGGACAGACTAATGAAAAACTGTTTTTT. Its translation: CASSLEGQTNEKLFF.

The CDR3 protein is CASSYGSSSPTEAFF. In DNA, the CDR3 is TGTGCCAGTAGCTACGGGTCATCCAGCCCCACTGAAGCTTTCTTT. J is TRBJ1-1 and V is TRBV19; D gene ambiguous. The germline CDR1 and CDR2 sequences are LNHDA and SQIVND (reference sequence). This CDR3 comprises 15 residues. V was pared by 6 bases and J by 4 bases, with 18 bases between.

The chain uses TRBV20-1 and TRBJ1-2, with unresolved D. The CDR3 sequence is 13 residues long. Germline V gene data show CDR1 as DFQATT and CDR2 as SNEGSKA (reference sequence). The V and J ends lost 3 bases and 4 bases respectively, with 12 bases between them. The CDR3: CSASPTTVYGYTF. In nucleotides, the CDR3 is TGCAGTGCTAGTCCCACTACCGTCTATGGCTACACCTTC.

The chain uses TRBV18 and TRBJ1-4; 7 bases are a match to TRBD1. The CDR3 sequence is 15 residues long. CDR1 and CDR2 (germline): KGHSH, LQKENI. J was trimmed by 4 bases and V by 6 bases; bases with no gene match: 8. The DNA for the CDR3 is TGTGCCAGCTCTCCCAGGGGGGCTCTTAATGAAAAACTGTTTTTT. Encoded protein: CASSPRGALNEKLFF.

The chain employs TRBV9 and TRBJ1-2; 7 nucleotides align to TRBD1. Germline-derived CDR1 and CDR2 are SGDLS and YYNGEE. The CDR3 length is 13 residues. The V gene end was trimmed by 3 bases and the J gene end by 2 bases; junction bases not matched to a gene: 1. For the CDR3, the DNA is TGTGCCAGCAGCGCACAGGGGAACTATGGCTACACCTTC. Translating gives CASSAQGNYGYTF.

The CDR3: CASSLGQGWTDTQYF. The CDR3 DNA follows: TGTGCCAGCTCACTGGGACAGGGTTGGACAGATACGCAGTATTTT. The chain combines TRBV18 with TRBJ2-3; 9 positions agree with TRBD1. The CDR3 length is 15 residues. In germline, CDR1 is KGHSH, CDR2 LQKENI. The J segment lost 3 bases and the V segment lost 4 bases, leaving 5 bases of the junction unmatched.

This clone has a handful of counts. The gene calls are TRBV2 and TRBJ1-2; D is unclear. The germline V gene encodes CDR1 SNHLY and CDR2 FYNNEI. The V end was cut by 5 bases, the J end by 5 bases, with 15 bases between. This CDR3 comprises 14 residues. The CDR3 spells CASSLVSGQYGYTF. For the CDR3, the DNA is TGTGCCAGCAGTCTCGTTTCTGGTCAGTATGGCTACACCTTC.

V gene TRBV18 combines with J gene TRBJ2-5; 10 bases fit TRBD1. With 3 bases clipped from V and 1 base from J, the junction kept 5 bases outside the gene matches. Germline values: CDR1 KGHSH, CDR2 LQKENI. The CDR3 spans 16 residues. The CDR3 spells CASSPRQGASQETQYF. The DNA of the CDR3 is TGTGCCAGCTCACCCCGACAGGGGGCTTCCCAAGAGACCCAGTACTTC.

The V gene is TRBV6-5, the J gene TRBJ2-2, with 9 bases identical to TRBD2. Germline V gives CDR1 MNHEY, CDR2 SVGAGI. The CDR3 runs to 15 residues. With 6 bases clipped from V and 4 bases from J, the junction kept 6 bases outside the gene matches. CDR3 loop: CASSRSGSFTGELFF. For the CDR3, the DNA is TGTGCCAGCAGCCGTAGCGGGAGTTTCACCGGGGAGCTGTTTTTT.

This chain joins TRBV19 and TRBJ2-5; 8 bases fit TRBD2. The trim removed 10 bases at V and 1 base at J, leaving 8 bases unmatched. The CDR3 is made up of 14 amino acids. The germline gives CDR1 LNHDA, CDR2 SQIVND (reference sequence). The CDR3 DNA reads TGTGCCACCGCGGGACTAGATATCCAAGAGACCCAGTACTTC. This encodes CATAGLDIQETQYF.

This clone turned up a few times. The chain couples TRBV7-9 to TRBJ2-1; 11 nucleotides agree with TRBD2. The junction had 9 bases not matched to a gene; V was cut back by 5 bases and J by 3 bases. The CDR3 loop spans 17 amino acids. In germline, CDR1 is SEHNR, CDR2 FQNEAQ (reference sequence). The CDR3 spells CASSPTRLAGSYNEQFF. The CDR3 nucleotides are TGTGCCAGCAGCCCGACTCGACTAGCGGGAAGCTACAATGAGCAGTTCTTC. Complete variable domain (other parts from reference TRBV7-9 and TRBJ2-1): DTGVSQNPRHKITKRGQNVTFRCDPISEHNRLYWYRQTLGQGPEFLTYFQNEAQLEKSRLLSDRFSAERPKGSFSTLEIQRTEQGDSAMYLCASSPTRLAGSYNEQFFGPGTRLTVL.

The chain employs TRBV24-1 and TRBJ1-2, with 8 bases fitting TRBD1. Germline CDR1 and CDR2: KGHDR and SFDVKD. This CDR3 comprises 15 residues. J gave up 8 bases and V 7 bases, and 14 bases lay outside the gene matches. CDR3 nucleotides: TGTGCCACCAGCTACAAGGACAGGGCTGAAAAGGGCTACACCTTC. Translated: CATSYKDRAEKGYTF.